A selection of T cell receptor beta chains follows, all from one sample in a study of cytomegalovirus exposure and HLA in healthy donors. The protocol was immunoSEQ multiplex PCR, while the TCRdb copy is restricted to in-frame clones and leaves out a portion. Of some 130,000 clones in the sample, 65% to 70% were seen once. Material: PBMCs. The receptors were gathered from a human donor in good health. Each CDR3 is given with its conserved first and last residue. Fields, in order: D gene, J gene, V gene, CDR3 protein, CDR3 DNA. D genes are given only for firm matches.

d_call: -
j_call: TRBJ2-5
v_call: TRBV5-6
cdr3_aa: CASSSGPQETQYF
cdr3_nt: TGTGCCAGCAGCTCCGGTCCCCAAGAGACCCAGTACTTC

d_call: -
j_call: TRBJ2-2
v_call: TRBV27
cdr3_aa: CASSIVNTGELFF
cdr3_nt: TGTGCCAGCAGTATCGTGAACACCGGGGAGCTGTTTTTT

d_call: TRBD2
j_call: TRBJ2-5
v_call: TRBV9
cdr3_aa: CASSVPGGQETQYF
cdr3_nt: TGTGCCAGCAGCGTCCCCGGGGGGCAAGAGACCCAGTACTTC

d_call: -
j_call: TRBJ1-4
v_call: TRBV2
cdr3_aa: CASSVAGTNEKLFF
cdr3_nt: TGTGCCAGCAGTGTCGCAGGAACTAATGAAAAACTGTTTTTT

d_call: -
j_call: TRBJ1-3
v_call: TRBV9
cdr3_aa: CASSQTGASGNTIYF
cdr3_nt: TGTGCCAGCTCACAGACAGGAGCCTCTGGAAACACCATATATTTT

d_call: -
j_call: TRBJ2-2
v_call: TRBV9
cdr3_aa: CASSTQTGRVGELFF
cdr3_nt: TGTGCCAGCAGCACACAAACAGGGCGGGTCGGGGAGCTGTTTTTT

d_call: -
j_call: TRBJ2-7
v_call: TRBV5-1
cdr3_aa: CASSLGPESYEQYF
cdr3_nt: TGCGCCAGCAGCTTGGGGCCAGAATCCTACGAGCAGTACTTC

d_call: TRBD2
j_call: TRBJ2-7
v_call: TRBV6-5
cdr3_aa: CASSSTSGKSYEQYF
cdr3_nt: TGTGCCAGCAGTTCGACTAGCGGGAAAAGCTACGAGCAGTACTTC

d_call: TRBD2
j_call: TRBJ2-5
v_call: TRBV9
cdr3_aa: CASSVVGGRQETQYF
cdr3_nt: TGTGCCAGCAGCGTAGTCGGCGGGAGACAAGAGACCCAGTACTTC

d_call: TRBD2
j_call: TRBJ2-7
v_call: TRBV28
cdr3_aa: CASSPPAGGHLEQYF
cdr3_nt: TGTGCCAGCAGTCCACCAGCGGGAGGACACCTCGAGCAGTACTTC

d_call: TRBD2
j_call: TRBJ2-5
v_call: TRBV7-2
cdr3_aa: CASSLRLAQRETQYF
cdr3_nt: TGTGCCAGCAGCTTACGACTAGCACAGAGAGAGACCCAGTACTTC

d_call: -
j_call: TRBJ2-7
v_call: TRBV14
cdr3_aa: CASSQDRFRAYEQYF
cdr3_nt: TGTGCCAGCAGCCAAGATCGATTCCGGGCCTACGAGCAGTACTTC

d_call: -
j_call: TRBJ2-7
v_call: TRBV7-9
cdr3_aa: CASSSTGLGHEQYF
cdr3_nt: TGTGCCAGCAGCTCCACAGGGTTGGGTCACGAGCAGTACTTC

d_call: -
j_call: TRBJ2-1
v_call: TRBV28
cdr3_aa: CASNPGVSYNEQFF
cdr3_nt: TGTGCCAGCAACCCAGGGGTTTCCTACAATGAGCAGTTCTTC

d_call: -
j_call: TRBJ2-1
v_call: TRBV7-7
cdr3_aa: CASSRDTSSYNEQFF
cdr3_nt: TGTGCTAGCAGCCGGGACACCAGCTCCTACAATGAGCAGTTCTTC

d_call: TRBD1
j_call: TRBJ2-1
v_call: TRBV14
cdr3_aa: CASSQFLTYVGQGDNEQFF
cdr3_nt: TGTGCCAGCAGCCAATTCCTCACCTACGTTGGACAGGGGGACAATGAGCAGTTCTTC